This is a list of T cell receptor beta chains from one sample in a study of blood T cell repertoires in COVID-19. The repertoire was sequenced with immunoSEQ multiplex PCR; TCRdb's copy has only in-frame clones and lacks some. Here the sample spans 60,000 or so clones, 75% to 85% being singletons. The specimen sequenced was peripheral blood. Every receptor here comes from a human donor in a cohort sampled during active COVID-19. The CDR3 runs from the conserved cysteine through the conserved F or W. A D gene is named only where the DNA matches it firmly. A clone size is listed for some rows: how often the clone was seen (once, few, many), or a class if it is expanded.

abundance,d_gene,v_gene,j_gene,CDR3nt,CDR3aa
-,TRBD2,TRBV7-9,TRBJ2-7,TGTGCCAGCAGCTTGGGTGCGGGGGGGCCCGGCGAGCAGTACTTC,CASSLGAGGPGEQYF
-,TRBD1,TRBV19,TRBJ2-2,TGTGCCAGTTCCGGGACAGGGGGCACCGGGGAGCTGTTTTTT,CASSGTGGTGELFF
-,TRBD1,TRBV30,TRBJ2-7,TGTGCCTGGAGTTGGGACAGGGGGCTAGGCGAGCAGTACTTC,CAWSWDRGLGEQYF
-,TRBD1,TRBV7-2,TRBJ1-1,TGTGCCAGCAGCTTAAGTACAGGGGTAAACACTGAAGCTTTCTTT,CASSLSTGVNTEAFF
-,TRBD1,TRBV7-9,TRBJ1-2,TGTGCCAGCAGCGCCAGGGGGCGCAGCCATGGCTACACCTTC,CASSARGRSHGYTF
-,TRBD2,TRBV7-8,TRBJ2-5,TGTGCCAGCAGCTTGGGACTAGCGGGGGGTGAGACCCAGTACTTC,CASSLGLAGGETQYF
-,TRBD1,TRBV18,TRBJ1-3,TGTGCCAGCTCACCGGTTACAGGGGGCCGCTCTGGAAACACCATATATTTT,CASSPVTGGRSGNTIYF
few,-,TRBV4-3,TRBJ2-3,TGCGCCAGCAGCCTAGAATCGCGAAGCACAGATACGCAGTATTTT,CASSLESRSTDTQYF
-,TRBD1,TRBV5-1,TRBJ2-5,TGCGCCAGCAGCTTGGGGGACAGACAAGAGACCCAGTACTTC,CASSLGDRQETQYF
-,TRBD1,TRBV2,TRBJ1-5,TGTGCCAGCAGCAGGGACAGACTGAGCAATCAGCCCCAGCATTTT,CASSRDRLSNQPQHF
-,-,TRBV10-3,TRBJ2-2,TGTGCCATCAGTGACGGTCAAACCGGGGAGCTGTTTTTT,CAISDGQTGELFF
-,-,TRBV5-6,TRBJ2-5,TGTGCCAGCAGCTTGTTCAGTCAAGAGACCCAGTACTTC,CASSLFSQETQYF
-,-,TRBV19,TRBJ1-2,TGTGCCAGTAGTTACAGGGTAGGCTATGGCTACACCTTC,CASSYRVGYGYTF
-,TRBD1,TRBV4-1,TRBJ2-4,TGCGCCAGCAGCCAACACAGGGGAACCAAAAACATTCAGTACTTC,CASSQHRGTKNIQYF
-,-,TRBV21-1,TRBJ1-2,TGTGCCAGCAGCACGGGACAGCACTATGGCTACACCTTC,CASSTGQHYGYTF
few,TRBD2,TRBV7-2,TRBJ2-3,TGTGCCAGCAGCCCTGGACCGGGACTAGCCGCAGATACGCAGTATTTT,CASSPGPGLAADTQYF
-,TRBD2,TRBV10-2,TRBJ2-1,TGCGCCAGCAGTGAACGAAGCGGGGCGGCTGAGCAGTTCTTC,CASSERSGAAEQFF
-,TRBD1,TRBV27,TRBJ2-2,TGTGCCAGCAACTGGGACAGGTACACCGGGGAGCTGTTTTTT,CASNWDRYTGELFF
-,TRBD1,TRBV19,TRBJ1-4,TGTGCCAGTTCCGGGACAGGGGGAGCAACTAATGAAAAACTGTTTTTT,CASSGTGGATNEKLFF
-,TRBD1,TRBV5-4,TRBJ2-3,TGTGCCAGCAGCTTCTCTCAGGGGGCTAGCACAGATACGCAGTATTTT,CASSFSQGASTDTQYF
once,-,TRBV28,TRBJ1-2,TGTGCCAGCACCCTGGGCCCTCAGCACTATGGCTACACCTTC,CASTLGPQHYGYTF
-,-,TRBV19,TRBJ1-6,TGTGCCAGTAACCAAGGGGTTTCCTATAATTCACCCCTCCACTTT,CASNQGVSYNSPLHF
-,TRBD2,TRBV5-4,TRBJ2-2,TGTGCCAGCAGCTGGATGGCGAGCGGGGGGGCCGGGGAGCTGTTTTTT,CASSWMASGGAGELFF
-,TRBD2,TRBV5-8,TRBJ2-5,TGTGCCAGCAGCCGGGGACCGGGGGGGCAAGAGACCCAGTACTTC,CASSRGPGGQETQYF
few,-,TRBV23-1,TRBJ1-1,TGCGCCAGCAGTCGAGGGGGAGGGGGTGAAGCTTTCTTT,CASSRGGGGEAFF
-,-,TRBV12-3/TRBV12-4,TRBJ1-2,TGTGCCAGCAGGAGCCCCAGTCCGGGTGGCTACACCTTC,CASRSPSPGGYTF
-,-,TRBV6-2/TRBV6-3,TRBJ2-7,TGTGCCAGCAGTTACACACACGAGCAGTACTTC,CASSYTHEQYF
few,-,TRBV14,TRBJ1-6,TGTGCCAGCAGCCAAGAGGACCTAGGGGGTTCACCCCTCCACTTT,CASSQEDLGGSPLHF
-,-,TRBV4-2,TRBJ1-2,TGTGCCAGCAGCCAAGGGTCAGGGGCTAACTATGGCTACACCTTC,CASSQGSGANYGYTF
-,-,TRBV27,TRBJ2-5,TGTGCCAGCAGTTTGCCAGGGGACCCGCAAGAGACCCAGTACTTC,CASSLPGDPQETQYF
-,-,TRBV4-2,TRBJ2-5,TGTGCCAGCAGCCCATTTGAGGGGGTTCAAGAGACCCAGTACTTC,CASSPFEGVQETQYF
-,TRBD2,TRBV11-3,TRBJ2-3,TGTGCCAGCAGCTTAAATTTACTAGCGGGGAAAATTAGCACAGATACGCAGTATTTT,CASSLNLLAGKISTDTQYF
many,-,TRBV19,TRBJ1-1,TGTGCCAGTAGTAAACGACAGGTGAACACTGAAGCTTTCTTT,CASSKRQVNTEAFF
-,-,TRBV7-9,TRBJ2-3,TGTGCCAGCAGCGAGGCTTCAGATACGCAGTATTTT,CASSEASDTQYF
-,-,TRBV7-2,TRBJ2-1,TGTGCCAGCTGGTCAGGCGGGGCCTACAATGAGCAGTTCTTC,CASWSGGAYNEQFF
-,-,TRBV28,TRBJ1-2,TGTGCCAGCAGTTTAGGAATCGGGAACTATGGCTACACCTTC,CASSLGIGNYGYTF
-,-,TRBV7-2,TRBJ2-7,TGTGCCAGCAGCTTAGGGCACGCCTCCTACGAGCAGTACTTC,CASSLGHASYEQYF
-,TRBD1,TRBV7-9,TRBJ2-5,TGTGCCAGCAGCTTAGGACAGGGCCCAGAGACCCAGTACTTC,CASSLGQGPETQYF
-,-,TRBV19,TRBJ2-4,TGTGCCAGTAGTCCATTAGTCTTAGCCAAAAACATTCAGTACTTC,CASSPLVLAKNIQYF